This T cell receptor (beta chain) was documented in a study of T cells in pancreatic ductal adenocarcinoma. Study-level findings and limits: Blood had more productive templates and approximately 8-fold more unique clonotypes than tumor. Mean clonality was approximately 0.1 in tumors and around 0.068 in blood, not significantly different.

In regard to this clone: The target antigen is unknown.

Measured with immunoSEQ multiplex PCR; TCRdb has only the in-frame clones, and not every one. The table records 12,000 or so clones, 86% of them present only once. Surgery without prior neoadjuvant therapy was the treatment of the selected pancreatic ductal adenocarcinoma patients. Sequences were obtained from PBMCs. The receptor was isolated from a human donor with pancreatic ductal adenocarcinoma.

The CDR3 nucleotides read TGCGCCAGCAACCCAGACAAGAACACTGAAGCTTTCTTT. It specifies CASNPDKNTEAFF. The rearrangement joins TRBV10-1 to TRBJ1-1; D is unresolved. In germline, CDR1 is WNHNN, CDR2 SYGVQD (reference sequence). V was cut by 7 bases and J by 1 base, with 10 bases left in between. This CDR3 is 13 amino acids long.